The rows below give T cell receptor beta chains drawn from one sample of a study of cytomegalovirus exposure and HLA in healthy donors. Clones were sequenced by immunoSEQ multiplex PCR, and TCRdb holds only the in-frame ones, with some missing. The table records roughly 100,000 clones, 70% to 80% of them present only once. The sequenced sample was PBMCs. These receptors were obtained from a male donor in good health and CMV-seropositive. The CDR3 runs from the conserved cysteine through the conserved F or W. Each record gives: J gene, D gene, CDR3 length, V gene, clone size, CDR3 DNA, CDR3 protein. D genes are given only for firm matches. Clone size is given for some rows only: seen once, a few or many times, or a class if the clone is expanded.

J gene: TRBJ2-7; D gene: -; CDR3 length: 13; V gene: TRBV28; clone size: -; CDR3 DNA: TGTGCCAGCAGTCCGACGACATTCTACGAGCAGTACTTC; CDR3 protein: CASSPTTFYEQYF
J gene: TRBJ1-2; D gene: TRBD1; CDR3 length: 15; V gene: TRBV5-5; clone size: few; CDR3 DNA: TGTGCCAGCAGTCAAGGACAGGGCGGGAACTATGGCTACACCTTC; CDR3 protein: CASSQGQGGNYGYTF
J gene: TRBJ1-2; D gene: -; CDR3 length: 12; V gene: TRBV5-1; clone size: many; CDR3 DNA: TGCGCCAGCAGCTGGCAGGGAAAGGGCTACACCTTC; CDR3 protein: CASSWQGKGYTF
J gene: TRBJ2-1; D gene: -; CDR3 length: 14; V gene: TRBV9; clone size: -; CDR3 DNA: TGTGCCAGCAGCGAGAGCCCTCTACACAATGAGCAGTTCTTC; CDR3 protein: CASSESPLHNEQFF
J gene: TRBJ1-1; D gene: -; CDR3 length: 15; V gene: TRBV18; clone size: -; CDR3 DNA: TGTGCCAGCTCACCACCGTCCCAGATGAACACTGAAGCTTTCTTT; CDR3 protein: CASSPPSQMNTEAFF
J gene: TRBJ2-7; D gene: -; CDR3 length: 13; V gene: TRBV28; clone size: -; CDR3 DNA: TGTGCCAGCACCGTCCCACTCTCCTACGAGCAGTACTTC; CDR3 protein: CASTVPLSYEQYF
J gene: TRBJ2-7; D gene: -; CDR3 length: 14; V gene: TRBV9; clone size: -; CDR3 DNA: TGTGCCAGCAGCGTAGAGCGGACCTCCTACGAGCAGTACTTC; CDR3 protein: CASSVERTSYEQYF
J gene: TRBJ1-2; D gene: -; CDR3 length: 14; V gene: TRBV27; clone size: -; CDR3 DNA: TGTGCCAGCAGTTCAAGGCAGGGTGGCTATGGCTACACCTTC; CDR3 protein: CASSSRQGGYGYTF
J gene: TRBJ1-2; D gene: -; CDR3 length: 13; V gene: TRBV7-8; clone size: few; CDR3 DNA: TGTGCCAGCAGCTTAGCGGCTTCCTATGGCTACACCTTC; CDR3 protein: CASSLAASYGYTF
J gene: TRBJ1-2; D gene: -; CDR3 length: 15; V gene: TRBV6-5; clone size: -; CDR3 DNA: TGTGCCAGCAGTTTTTCTTGGGGAGCCTCCTATGGCTACACCTTC; CDR3 protein: CASSFSWGASYGYTF
J gene: TRBJ2-1; D gene: TRBD2; CDR3 length: 19; V gene: TRBV2; clone size: -; CDR3 DNA: TGTGCCAGCAGTGATTCTCCCGGGACTAGCGGGAGGGGTTACAATGAGCAGTTCTTC; CDR3 protein: CASSDSPGTSGRGYNEQFF
J gene: TRBJ1-3; D gene: -; CDR3 length: 13; V gene: TRBV4-1; clone size: -; CDR3 DNA: TGCGCCAGCAGCCAGGGATCAGGGCGCACCATATATTTT; CDR3 protein: CASSQGSGRTIYF
J gene: TRBJ2-3; D gene: TRBD2; CDR3 length: 17; V gene: TRBV19; clone size: -; CDR3 DNA: TGTGCCAGTAGCCTTAAGCCGGCGGGGGTAAACACAGATACGCAGTATTTT; CDR3 protein: CASSLKPAGVNTDTQYF
J gene: TRBJ2-2; D gene: -; CDR3 length: 18; V gene: TRBV19; clone size: -; CDR3 DNA: TGTGCCAGTAGTATAGATCCCCCCAAAGCCGCCGGGTCCGGGGAGCTGTTTTTT; CDR3 protein: CASSIDPPKAAGSGELFF
J gene: TRBJ2-3; D gene: TRBD2; CDR3 length: 15; V gene: TRBV7-8; clone size: -; CDR3 DNA: TGTGCCAGCAGCTTGCGGGAGCCACCCACAGATACGCAGTATTTT; CDR3 protein: CASSLREPPTDTQYF
J gene: TRBJ2-1; D gene: -; CDR3 length: 11; V gene: TRBV5-1; clone size: -; CDR3 DNA: TGCGCCAGCAGGCGGGACAATGAGCAGTTCTTC; CDR3 protein: CASRRDNEQFF
J gene: TRBJ1-5; D gene: TRBD1; CDR3 length: 15; V gene: TRBV19; clone size: -; CDR3 DNA: TGTGCCAGTAGTATAGGGACAGGGCTTTATCAGCCCCAGCATTTT; CDR3 protein: CASSIGTGLYQPQHF
J gene: TRBJ1-1; D gene: TRBD1; CDR3 length: 20; V gene: TRBV6-4; clone size: -; CDR3 DNA: TGTGCCAGCAGTCATTTTCGAAACCCCGGGACAGGAGGGCTAACAACTGAAGCTTTCTTT; CDR3 protein: CASSHFRNPGTGGLTTEAFF
J gene: TRBJ2-7; D gene: -; CDR3 length: 11; V gene: TRBV5-5; clone size: few; CDR3 DNA: TGTGCCAGCAGCCCATCCTACGAGCAGTACTTC; CDR3 protein: CASSPSYEQYF
J gene: TRBJ2-7; D gene: -; CDR3 length: 13; V gene: TRBV6-1; clone size: few; CDR3 DNA: TGTGCCAGCAGTGAACTGGAACAGGGCGAGGAGTACTTC; CDR3 protein: CASSELEQGEEYF
J gene: TRBJ1-1; D gene: -; CDR3 length: 14; V gene: TRBV5-1; clone size: -; CDR3 DNA: TGCGCCAGCAGCTTGGGGGGCTTTACCACTGAAGCTTTCTTT; CDR3 protein: CASSLGGFTTEAFF
J gene: TRBJ1-6; D gene: TRBD1; CDR3 length: 14; V gene: TRBV29-1; clone size: -; CDR3 DNA: TGCAGCGTTAGAATACAGGGGCGGGAATCACCCCTCCACTTT; CDR3 protein: CSVRIQGRESPLHF
J gene: TRBJ1-4; D gene: TRBD1; CDR3 length: 15; V gene: TRBV7-2; clone size: -; CDR3 DNA: TGTGCCAGCAGCGAACAGGGGTATAGGGGTGAAAAACTGTTTTTT; CDR3 protein: CASSEQGYRGEKLFF
J gene: TRBJ1-2; D gene: -; CDR3 length: 15; V gene: TRBV7-8; clone size: -; CDR3 DNA: TGTGCCAGCAGCTTGGTGGGCCCCGTCAGCTATGGCTACACCTTC; CDR3 protein: CASSLVGPVSYGYTF
J gene: TRBJ2-7; D gene: -; CDR3 length: 12; V gene: TRBV10-3; clone size: -; CDR3 DNA: TGTGCCATCAGGGGACAAACCTACGAGCAGTACTTC; CDR3 protein: CAIRGQTYEQYF
J gene: TRBJ1-4; D gene: -; CDR3 length: 19; V gene: TRBV10-1; clone size: -; CDR3 DNA: TGCGCCAGCATACCTAAGCGGGACACAAACACGTCGCGGAATGAAAAACTGTTTTTT; CDR3 protein: CASIPKRDTNTSRNEKLFF
J gene: TRBJ1-2; D gene: TRBD1; CDR3 length: 16; V gene: TRBV19; clone size: -; CDR3 DNA: TGTGCCAGTAGTGGGGACAGGGGGCTCGGAATGTATGGCTACACCTTC; CDR3 protein: CASSGDRGLGMYGYTF
J gene: TRBJ2-7; D gene: -; CDR3 length: 14; V gene: TRBV11-3; clone size: -; CDR3 DNA: TGTGCCAGCAGTGAGGGTGCCAGCTCCTACGAGCAGTACTTC; CDR3 protein: CASSEGASSYEQYF
J gene: TRBJ2-6; D gene: TRBD1; CDR3 length: 16; V gene: TRBV19; clone size: -; CDR3 DNA: TGTGCCAGTGCCGGGACAGCGAGCTCTGGGGCCAACGTCCTGACTTTC; CDR3 protein: CASAGTASSGANVLTF
J gene: TRBJ2-5; D gene: TRBD2; CDR3 length: 15; V gene: TRBV10-3; clone size: -; CDR3 DNA: TGTGCCATCAGTGACGCGACTAGCGGGACGTGGACCCAGTACTTC; CDR3 protein: CAISDATSGTWTQYF
J gene: TRBJ2-7; D gene: -; CDR3 length: 13; V gene: TRBV29-1; clone size: -; CDR3 DNA: TGCAGCGTTGCCCAAGGAGATAGATACGAGCAGTACTTC; CDR3 protein: CSVAQGDRYEQYF